These 30 T cell receptor beta chains came from one sample sequenced in a study of patients and donors after allogeneic stem cell transplantation. TCRdb recomputed calls from the RT-PCR reads with MiXCR, one row per CDR3 protein. This table has about 110,000 distinct CDR3 sequences, around 36% appearing once. The sequenced sample was blood, either unsorted or a sorted T cell fraction (not recorded which). The source is a human donor who was either an allogeneic HSCT recipient or a stem cell or donor lymphocyte infusion donor (not recorded which). It is not recorded whose cells these are; they may come from a transplant donor.

The chain has TRBV6-5 and TRBJ2-2, with no clear D. The CDR3 spans 15 residues. Germline V lookup: CDR1 MNHEY, CDR2 SVGAGI. V was trimmed by 2 bases and J by 1 base, leaving 8 bases between them. The CDR3 nucleotides read TGTGCCAGCAGTTACGCACGGTTGAACACCGGGGAGCTGTTTTTT. This encodes CASSYARLNTGELFF.

This clonotype was recorded only once. The chain joins TRBV7-2 to TRBJ2-1, with D possibly being TRBD1 (6 bases). The germline gives CDR1 SGHTA, CDR2 FQGNSA. Deletions cut 5 bases from V and 5 bases from J, with 16 bases between. The length of the CDR3 is 15 residues. CDR3 bases: TGTGCCAGCAGCCGAAGAGCCCAGGGGAACAATGAGCAGTTCTTC. Protein sequence: CASSRRAQGNNEQFF.

This sequence joins TRBV4-3 and TRBJ1-5; tentatively, D is TRBD1 (5 bases). The germline V gene encodes CDR1 LGHNA and CDR2 YSLEER. Trimming took 0 bases from V and 0 from J, leaving 12 bases between them. The CDR3 spans 17 residues. The CDR3 nucleotides are TGCGCCAGCAGCCAAGATCTCTTAGGGGTTAGCAATCAGCCCCAGCATTTT. This codes for CASSQDLLGVSNQPQHF.

The chain employs TRBV29-1 and TRBJ2-5, with D tentatively TRBD2 (5 bases). The germline gives CDR1 SQVTM, CDR2 ANQGSEA. CDR3 length: 11 residues. Trimming took 7 bases from V and 5 from J, leaving 11 bases between them. The CDR3 sequence: CSAGSGETQYF. DNA of the CDR3: TGCAGCGCGGGGAGTGGGGAGACCCAGTACTTC.

The genes are TRBV10-3 and TRBJ2-1; D gene uncertain. The length of the CDR3 is 13 residues. V lost 6 bases, J lost 2 bases, and 8 bases lay in between. The germline gives CDR1 ENHRY, CDR2 SYGVKD. The CDR3 loop reads CAISNRTYNEQFF. Here the CDR3 DNA reads TGTGCCATCAGCAACAGAACCTACAATGAGCAGTTCTTC.

The chain combines TRBV29-1 with TRBJ2-3; 10 nucleotides agree with TRBD2. CDR1 and CDR2 (germline): SQVTM, ANQGSEA. Unmatched junction bases numbered 4, after V lost 5 bases and J lost 11 bases. This CDR3 comprises 11 residues. This CDR3 is CSVLLAGRQYF. CDR3 in DNA: TGCAGCGTTTTACTAGCGGGAAGGCAGTATTTT.

This clonotype was seen a handful of times. The chain employs TRBV4-2 and TRBJ1-3; D is unresolved. The CDR3 extends over 14 amino acids. Germline V CDR1 and CDR2: LGHNA, YNFKEQ. Deletions cut 4 bases from V and 7 bases from J, with 14 bases between. CDR3 loop: CASSPPLSRNTIYF. The CDR3 coding sequence is TGTGCCAGCAGCCCCCCGTTATCGAGGAACACCATATATTTT.

For this clonotype: As the CDR3 is not closed by the conserved phenylalanine or tryptophan, this likely results from a read error. It is unclear where the CDR3 begins or ends on the DNA, so no DNA is shown, and the CDR3 is as TCRdb lists it. The rearrangement joins TRBV7-9 to TRBJ1-6. Germline loops: CDR1 SEHNR, CDR2 FQNEAQ (reference sequence). The CDR3 length is 10 residues, termini included. CDR3 loop: CASSQQHQGL.

This chain links TRBV27 with TRBJ1-5; possible D gene TRBD1, 5 bases. Trimming cost V 4 bases and J 5 bases, with 12 bases left between them. From germline, CDR1 is MNHEY and CDR2 SMNVEV (reference sequence). The CDR3 spans 14 residues. The CDR3 DNA sequence: TGTGCCAGCAGTTCCAGGCAGGGCCATCAGCCCCAGCATTTT. This gives the protein CASSSRQGHQPQHF.

The chain has TRBV5-1 and TRBJ2-5; D is possibly TRBD1 or TRBD2 (5 bases each). V lost 0 bases, J lost 4 bases, and 13 bases lay in between. The CDR3 spans 15 residues. The germline V gene encodes CDR1 SGHRS and CDR2 YFSETQ. In nucleotides, the CDR3 is TGCGCCAGCAGCTTGGCCGGGACCGCTAGAGAGACCCAGTACTTC. Translated: CASSLAGTARETQYF.

This chain uses TRBV29-1 with TRBJ2-1; D is unresolved. Per the germline V gene, CDR1 is SQVTM and CDR2 is ANQGSEA. This CDR3 is built from 12 residues. Trimming took 4 bases from V and 7 from J, leaving 11 bases between them. CDR3 residues: CSVGNVGNEQFF. The CDR3 region has the DNA TGCAGCGTTGGGAACGTGGGGAATGAGCAGTTCTTC.

This clonotype has more than one count but fewer than ten. The V gene is TRBV7-9, the J gene TRBJ1-2; 8 bases fit TRBD1. The germline gives CDR1 SEHNR, CDR2 FQNEAQ (reference sequence). The CDR3 has 13 amino acids. V shed 3 bases, J shed 7 bases, and the junction held 4 bases outside the gene matches. CDR3 protein: CASSLTGEVGYTF. CDR3 nucleotide sequence: TGTGCCAGCAGCTTGACAGGGGAAGTTGGCTACACCTTC.

The gene calls are TRBV12-3 or TRBV12-4 and TRBJ2-7, with D unclear. The CDR3 has 11 residues. V gave up 6 bases and J gave up 0 bases, with 3 bases separating them. This chain's CDR3 is CASSYSYEQYF. The CDR3 region has the DNA TGTGCCAGCAGCTACTCCTACGAGCAGTACTTC.

This clonotype occurred a few times. The J gene is TRBJ2-1, the V gene TRBV5-1, with no clear D. The CDR3 sequence is 12 residues long. CDR1 and CDR2 from the germline V gene are SGHRS and YFSETQ. Deletions cut 5 bases from V and 5 bases from J, with 8 bases between. The DNA for the CDR3 is TGCGCCAGCAGTTATGGCGACAATGAGCAGTTCTTC. It specifies CASSYGDNEQFF.

The chain links TRBV12-3 or TRBV12-4 to TRBJ2-5; TRBD2 matches 9 bases. The CDR3 spans 17 residues. The junction had 12 bases not matched to a gene; V was cut back by 4 bases and J by 3 bases. The CDR3 spells CASSSPNLAGREETQYF. The CDR3 nucleotides read TGTGCCAGCAGTTCCCCCAATCTAGCGGGAAGGGAAGAGACCCAGTACTTC.

This clonotype was seen repeatedly, ten times or more. V gene TRBV7-2 combines with J gene TRBJ1-4; D is ambiguous. In germline, CDR1 is SGHTA, CDR2 FQGNSA. The CDR3 runs to 16 residues. V shed 1 base and J shed 3 bases, with 12 bases lying between them. CDR3: CASSLGLRAPNEKLFF. The CDR3 coding sequence is TGTGCCAGCAGCTTAGGGCTCCGGGCCCCTAATGAAAAACTGTTTTTT.

The chain links TRBV29-1 to TRBJ2-3; D is uncertain. CDR3 length equals 15 residues. The V end lost 4 bases, the J end lost 0 bases, and 14 bases lay between the germline ends. The V gene's germline CDR1 is SQVTM and CDR2 ANQGSEA. The CDR3 DNA reads as TGCAGCGTTGGGTCTTCCTTCTATAGCACAGATACGCAGTATTTT. Its protein product is CSVGSSFYSTDTQYF.

The chain has TRBV5-1 and TRBJ1-3; TRBD1 might be the D (5 bases). Deletions cut 4 bases from V and 0 bases from J, with 11 bases between. The germline gives CDR1 SGHRS, CDR2 YFSETQ. The CDR3 sequence is 15 residues long. The CDR3 DNA is TGCGCCAGCAGCCCCTCAGGGCCCTCTGGAAACACCATATATTTT. It codes for CASSPSGPSGNTIYF.

V and J are TRBV20-1 and TRBJ2-2, with D hard to call. The CDR3 consists of 10 residues. Germline loops: CDR1 DFQATT, CDR2 SNEGSKA (reference sequence). Trimming pared 3 bases from V and 6 bases from J, leaving 2 bases between. The DNA of the CDR3 is TGCAGTGCTAGTGCCGGGGAGCTGTTTTTT. Translated: CSASAGELFF.

The sample holds a few counts of this clonotype. The V gene is TRBV12-3 or TRBV12-4, the J gene TRBJ1-6; 8 bases match TRBD1. This CDR3 is built from 15 residues. V lost 5 bases and J lost 7; bases outside the gene matches: 7. The CDR3 protein is CASSPRTGLNSPLHF. The CDR3 region has the DNA TGTGCCAGCAGTCCCAGGACAGGGTTGAATTCACCCCTCCACTTT.

CDR3 bases: TGTGCCACCAGTGAAGAGGGGAACACCGGGGAGCTGTTTTTT. As protein: CATSEEGNTGELFF. This rearrangement joins TRBV24-1 to TRBJ2-2, with D perhaps matching TRBD2 (5 bases). This CDR3 is built from 14 residues. CDR1 and CDR2 from the germline V gene are KGHDR and SFDVKD. Trimming pared 4 bases from V and 1 base from J, leaving 6 bases between.

Only a few counts were recorded for this clonotype. The rearrangement uses TRBV7-2 and TRBJ1-5; unclear D gene. V shed 0 bases and J shed 0 bases, with 9 bases lying between them. The CDR3 has 16 amino acids. Looked up from germline, CDR1 is SGHTA and CDR2 is FQGNSA. The CDR3 protein is CASSLATSYSNQPQHF. In DNA, the CDR3 is TGTGCCAGCAGCTTAGCTACAAGTTATAGCAATCAGCCCCAGCATTTT.

The chain carries TRBV6-6 and TRBJ1-5, with a tentative D call TRBD1 (6 bases). Germline V gives CDR1 MNHNY, CDR2 SVGAGI (reference sequence). The V end was cut by 1 base, the J end by 1 base, with 11 bases between. CDR3 size: 16 residues. CDR3 protein: CASSYWRGTSNQPQHF. As DNA, the CDR3 is TGTGCCAGCAGTTACTGGAGGGGGACCAGCAATCAGCCCCAGCATTTT.

CDR3 sequence (DNA): TGTGCCAGCAGTGACTCACTTAGGGCAGGCCCTCAGCCCCAGCATTTT. Translating it yields CASSDSLRAGPQPQHF. V usage is TRBV6-1 and J usage is TRBJ1-5; D gene ambiguous. In germline, CDR1 is MNHNS, CDR2 SASEGT. This CDR3 region has 16 residues. Trimming removed 3 bases from V and 6 bases from J, with 18 bases in between.

This sequence joins TRBV6-2 or TRBV6-3 and TRBJ2-2; TRBD2 might be the D (5 bases). Germline V CDR1 and CDR2: MNHEY, SVGEGT. This CDR3 is 14 amino acids long. With 6 bases removed from V and 4 bases from J, the gap between germline ends came to 12 bases. CDR3 nucleotides: TGTGCCAGCAGCCGGACTCGCTCCACCGGGGAGCTGTTTTTT. This codes for CASSRTRSTGELFF.

The chain recombines TRBV11-2 with TRBJ1-1; the match to TRBD1 covers 7 bases. V shed 5 bases and J 4 bases; nucleotides not matched to a gene: 10. This CDR3 has 15 residues. The germline gives CDR1 SGHAT, CDR2 FQNNGV. The chain's CDR3 is CASSARQGRITEAFF. CDR3 sequence (DNA): TGTGCCAGCAGCGCCCGACAGGGTAGAATCACTGAAGCTTTCTTT.

This chain joins TRBV20-1 and TRBJ1-1; D perhaps matches TRBD1 (6 bases). CDR3 length: 14 residues. The V end lost 4 bases, the J end lost 2 bases, and 14 bases lay between the germline ends. CDR1 and CDR2 (germline): DFQATT, SNEGSKA (reference sequence). CDR3 DNA sequence: TGCAGTGCTACTCGGACAGTGATAAACACTGAAGCTTTCTTT. Encoded protein: CSATRTVINTEAFF.

J is TRBJ2-1 and V is TRBV28, with D unresolved. CDR3 length equals 14 residues. V was trimmed by 0 bases and J by 6 bases, leaving 9 bases between them. Germline V gene data show CDR1 as MDHEN and CDR2 as SYDVKM. The DNA of the CDR3 is TGTGCCAGCAGTTTATGGGGCTCGTCCAATGAGCAGTTCTTC. Protein: CASSLWGSSNEQFF.

This chain joins TRBV28 and TRBJ2-7, with 7 bases lining up with TRBD1. Germline V gives CDR1 MDHEN, CDR2 SYDVKM. The CDR3 loop spans 14 amino acids. V was pared by 6 bases and J by 6 bases, with 11 bases of the junction left unmatched. As DNA, the CDR3 is TGTGCCAGCAGCAGAGGGGGCGCATATCGCGAGCAGTACTTC. It yields the protein CASSRGGAYREQYF.

The chain joins TRBV27 to TRBJ1-5, with TRBD1 as a possible D gene (6 bases). Trimming shortened V by 6 bases and J by 2 bases, and 14 bases separated the two germline ends. The CDR3 consists of 15 residues. The germline CDR1 and CDR2 sequences are MNHEY and SMNVEV (reference sequence). For the CDR3, the DNA is TGTGCCAGCAGCTCCTTTTGGACAGGCAATCAGCCCCAGCATTTT. This gives the protein CASSSFWTGNQPQHF.